Listed below are T cell receptor beta chains from one sample, sequenced in a study of T cells after yellow fever vaccination. One entry per CDR3 protein results from TCRdb running MiXCR on the 5' RACE reads. The sample has around 320,000 distinct CDR3 sequences; around 4.5% are singletons. The sample here was PBMCs, taken 15 days after the yellow fever booster vaccination. These receptors originate from a man younger than 30 who received the YFV17D yellow fever vaccine. The CDR3 runs from the conserved cysteine through the conserved F or W. D genes are given only for firm matches. Expanded clones get a size class; other rows say once, few or many, or leave the size out.

CDR3aa	CDR3nt	v_gene	abundance	d_gene	j_gene
CSAFGTGETQYF	TGCAGTGCTTTCGGGACTGGGGAGACCCAGTACTTC	TRBV20-1	many	NA	TRBJ2-5
CASSFDRSEKLFF	TGTGCCAGCAGCTTCGACAGATCTGAAAAACTGTTTTTT	TRBV5-6	many	NA	TRBJ1-4
CASSRTTLGDSPLHF	TGTGCCAGCAGCCGGACTACATTAGGGGATTCACCCCTCCACTTT	TRBV12-3/TRBV12-4	many	NA	TRBJ1-6
CSARGFGAGNTEAFF	TGCAGTGCTAGAGGGTTCGGGGCCGGGAACACTGAAGCTTTCTTT	TRBV20-1	many	NA	TRBJ1-1
CASRRIGGDSYEQYF	TGCGCCAGCAGACGTATCGGGGGGGACAGCTACGAGCAGTACTTC	TRBV5-1	many	NA	TRBJ2-7
CSVATGQGYEKLFF	TGCAGCGTCGCTACCGGACAGGGATATGAAAAACTGTTTTTT	TRBV29-1	NA	TRBD1	TRBJ1-4
CASSPTERGGYNEQFF	TGTGCCAGCAGCCCTACCGAGCGGGGGGGCTACAATGAGCAGTTCTTC	TRBV7-3	many	TRBD2	TRBJ2-1
CASSLRGLAPETQYF	TGTGCCAGCAGCCTGCGGGGACTAGCGCCGGAGACCCAGTACTTC	TRBV7-9	many	TRBD2	TRBJ2-5
CSASRDGRNQPQHF	TGCAGTGCTAGCCGGGACGGCCGCAATCAGCCCCAGCATTTT	TRBV20-1	few	NA	TRBJ1-5
CAISDSQGGTDTQYF	TGTGCCATCAGTGACTCCCAGGGCGGGACAGATACGCAGTATTTT	TRBV10-3	NA	NA	TRBJ2-3
CASSLNGANTEAFF	TGCGCCAGCAGCTTGAACGGTGCGAACACTGAAGCTTTCTTT	TRBV5-1	many	NA	TRBJ1-1
CASSPGQGTTYTEAFF	TGCGCCAGCAGCCCAGGACAGGGTACAACTTACACTGAAGCTTTCTTT	TRBV5-1	NA	TRBD1	TRBJ1-1
CASSFTSAETQYF	TGCGCCAGCAGCTTTACAAGCGCGGAGACCCAGTACTTC	TRBV5-1	NA	NA	TRBJ2-5
CASSTSGPSGNEQFF	TGTGCCAGCAGCACCTCCGGACCAAGCGGGAATGAGCAGTTCTTC	TRBV13	NA	NA	TRBJ2-1
CSVDGSSGVSYNEQFF	TGCAGCGTTGATGGGTCTAGCGGTGTTAGTTACAATGAGCAGTTCTTC	TRBV29-1	many	TRBD2	TRBJ2-1
CASSRGYTGELFF	TGTGCCAGCTCCAGGGGGTACACCGGGGAGCTGTTTTTT	TRBV5-6	many	TRBD1	TRBJ2-2
CASSLNGRAQETQYF	TGCGCCAGCAGCTTGAATGGCAGAGCCCAAGAGACCCAGTACTTC	TRBV5-1	NA	NA	TRBJ2-5
CASSSGWAFNEKLFF	TGCGCCAGCAGTTCCGGATGGGCCTTTAATGAAAAACTGTTTTTT	TRBV5-1	NA	NA	TRBJ1-4
CASSYAYRANQPQHF	TGTGCCAGCAGTTACGCCTACAGGGCCAATCAGCCCCAGCATTTT	TRBV6-5	many	NA	TRBJ1-5
CASSFQPRDGGETQYF	TGCGCCAGCAGCTTTCAGCCCCGGGATGGTGGAGAGACCCAGTACTTC	TRBV5-1	few	NA	TRBJ2-5
CASSWWDRGPSGYTF	TGTGCCAGCAGTTGGTGGGACAGGGGGCCCTCTGGCTACACCTTC	TRBV12-3/TRBV12-4	many	TRBD1	TRBJ1-2
CASQTGVTDTQYF	TGTGCCAGCCAGACAGGGGTAACAGATACGCAGTATTTT	TRBV27	few	TRBD1	TRBJ2-3
CASSQGQGADEQYF	TGCGCCAGCAGCCAGGGACAGGGGGCCGACGAGCAGTACTTC	TRBV5-1	NA	TRBD1	TRBJ2-7
CASSLRFQDRTGANVLTF	TGTGCCAGTAGTCTCCGATTCCAGGACCGAACTGGGGCCAACGTCCTGACTTTC	TRBV19	NA	NA	TRBJ2-6
CASSPTNPQYYGYTF	TGTGCCAGCAGCCCTACGAATCCACAGTACTATGGCTACACCTTC	TRBV11-2	NA	NA	TRBJ1-2
CASSQDSRTYEQYF	TGCGCCAGCAGCCAAGATTCCAGGACCTACGAGCAGTACTTC	TRBV4-3	few	NA	TRBJ2-7
CASSQAGVGYEQYF	TGTGCCAGCAGCCAAGCAGGGGTCGGCTACGAGCAGTACTTC	TRBV14	NA	NA	TRBJ2-7
CASSPGGGMALGSYNEQFF	TGCGCCAGCAGCCCCGGGGGAGGTATGGCCCTTGGCTCCTACAATGAGCAGTTCTTC	TRBV5-1	NA	NA	TRBJ2-1
CASSLDWVGQETEETQYF	TGCGCCAGCAGCTTGGATTGGGTGGGACAGGAGACCGAAGAGACCCAGTACTTC	TRBV5-1	many	TRBD1	TRBJ2-5
CSVEASENTGELFF	TGCAGCGTTGAAGCCAGCGAGAACACCGGGGAGCTGTTTTTT	TRBV29-1	many	NA	TRBJ2-2
CASRGQGHQPQHF	TGTGCCAGCCGGGGACAGGGGCATCAGCCCCAGCATTTT	TRBV27	few	TRBD1	TRBJ1-5
CASSFNNEQFF	TGTGCCAGCAGTTTTAACAATGAGCAGTTCTTC	TRBV12-3/TRBV12-4	NA	NA	TRBJ2-1
CASRLAGGTTDTQYF	TGCGCCAGCCGGCTAGCGGGGGGGACCACAGATACGCAGTATTTT	TRBV10-2	NA	TRBD2	TRBJ2-3
CASRNLGGGFGYTF	TGTGCCAGCAGGAACCTTGGGGGTGGATTTGGCTACACCTTC	TRBV6-5	few	NA	TRBJ1-2
CASSLLLGKETEAFF	TGCGCCAGCAGTTTACTATTGGGAAAAGAGACTGAAGCTTTCTTT	TRBV5-1	many	NA	TRBJ1-1
CASSVNREAPVDQETQYF	TGTGCCAGCAGCGTAAACAGGGAAGCCCCCGTAGACCAAGAGACCCAGTACTTC	TRBV9	NA	NA	TRBJ2-5
CASRGAGQGGEQFF	TGTGCCAGCAGGGGAGCGGGACAGGGTGGGGAGCAGTTCTTC	TRBV7-3	few	TRBD1	TRBJ2-1
CASALEYNSPLHF	TGTGCTAGCGCGCTGGAGTATAATTCACCCCTCCACTTT	TRBV12-5	many	NA	TRBJ1-6
CASSLQGAYNEQFF	TGTGCCAGCAGTTTACAGGGGGCCTACAATGAGCAGTTCTTC	TRBV12-3/TRBV12-4	many	TRBD1	TRBJ2-1
CASSPDRGSSRVGGYTF	TGTGCCAGCAGCCCAGACAGGGGATCAAGTCGCGTTGGTGGCTACACCTTC	TRBV9	few	TRBD1	TRBJ1-2
CASSQGLPPDTQYF	TGCGCCAGCAGCCAAGGCTTACCCCCAGATACGCAGTATTTT	TRBV4-3	many	NA	TRBJ2-3
CASSRTQRRQGRVGQPQYF	TGTGCCAGCAGTCGCACCCAGAGACGACAGGGAAGGGTGGGTCAGCCCCAGTATTTT	TRBV12-3/TRBV12-4	few	TRBD1	TRBJ2-3
CASRVRGGLTDTQYF	TGTGCCAGCCGGGTCCGTGGGGGCCTCACAGATACGCAGTATTTT	TRBV6-2/TRBV6-3	few	NA	TRBJ2-3
CSASRGASDSPLHF	TGCAGTGCTAGTAGGGGGGCTTCGGATTCACCCCTCCACTTT	TRBV20-1	few	NA	TRBJ1-6
CASSFISAAALFF	TGTGCCAGCAGCTTTATTTCCGCAGCCGCACTGTTTTTT	TRBV5-6	many	NA	TRBJ1-4
CASSYGSGGAKEQFF	TGTGCCAGCAGTTACGGTAGCGGGGGGGCGAAGGAGCAGTTCTTC	TRBV27	NA	TRBD2	TRBJ2-1
CSVDLATQETQYF	TGCAGCGTTGACTTGGCGACACAAGAGACCCAGTACTTC	TRBV29-1	many	NA	TRBJ2-5
CASSQVAGYNEQFF	TGCGCCAGCAGCCAAGTTGCGGGGTACAATGAGCAGTTCTTC	TRBV4-3	many	NA	TRBJ2-1
CASSLDVFTYEQYF	TGTGCCAGCAGCCTCGACGTCTTTACCTACGAGCAGTACTTC	TRBV5-5	few	NA	TRBJ2-7
CASSASRQGLPYGYTF	TGTGCCAGCAGCGCTAGTAGACAGGGTTTGCCCTATGGCTACACCTTC	TRBV7-9	few	TRBD1	TRBJ1-2
CASSKRGKYNEQFF	TGTGCCAGCAGTAAGCGGGGGAAATACAATGAGCAGTTCTTC	TRBV6-2/TRBV6-3	many	TRBD2	TRBJ2-1
CASSQPGGSASTDTQYF	TGCGCCAGCAGCCAGCCCGGGGGCTCCGCTAGCACAGATACGCAGTATTTT	TRBV4-1	NA	NA	TRBJ2-3
CASSPRTGIGSYNEQFF	TGTGCCAGCTCACCGCGGACAGGGATTGGCTCCTACAATGAGCAGTTCTTC	TRBV18	NA	TRBD1	TRBJ2-1
CASARQGINGYTF	TGCGCCAGCGCGAGACAGGGGATAAACGGCTACACCTTC	TRBV5-1	many	TRBD1	TRBJ1-2
CASSPWTGQGGELFF	TGCGCCAGCAGCCCCTGGACAGGGCAGGGCGGGGAGCTGTTTTTT	TRBV5-1	many	TRBD1	TRBJ2-2
CASSKDRYNEQFF	TGTGCCAGCAGCAAGGACAGATACAATGAGCAGTTCTTC	TRBV7-2	many	NA	TRBJ2-1
CASSFRDSGGDYNEQFF	TGCGCCAGCAGCTTTCGAGATTCGGGGGGGGACTACAATGAGCAGTTCTTC	TRBV5-1	many	TRBD2	TRBJ2-1